This TCR beta chain stems from a study of radiotherapy plus CTLA-4 blockade in lung cancer (dated by TCRdb to about 2018). For the wider study: Objective responses were observed in more than 15% of enrolled patients, and disease control was achieved in less than 40%.

CDR1 SEHNR and CDR2 FQNEAQ were looked up in the germline V gene (reference sequence). Deletion took 3 bases off V and 2 bases off J, with a span of 11 bases between the germline ends. The CDR3 covers 14 residues, taking in both the cysteine and the phenylalanine. Kept here is only the CDR3 DNA, which spans 42 bases and is read in frame from base 1. Findings and caveats that apply to the study as a whole: The strongest predictors of response, as reported, were early dynamic changes in blood T cell clones along with a rise in serum interferon-beta after radiation. After treatment with radiotherapy and ipilimumab, TCR clones that originated in tumors expanded in peripheral blood.

A word on this clone: The target of this receptor is not known. No base quality information exists; no much larger clone differs at one position.

The study tested focal radiation therapy combined with CTLA-4 blockade (ipilimumab) in patients with chemo-refractory metastatic non-small-cell lung cancer. Library preparation used the immunoSEQ multiplex PCR assay. The clones in this table, taken by TCRdb from immuneACCESS, are in-frame only. Not every clone is retained; where verified, under half of the shortfall comes from an unresolved V gene, and the cause of the rest is unknown. The sample table shows almost 55,000 clones, and approximately 79% are seen once. The ten largest account for 3.2% of the sample. The clonotype was recovered from a human donor with non-small cell lung cancer who had a partial response to radiotherapy plus ipilimumab. The sequences come from peripheral blood, collected from a patient treated with radiotherapy plus ipilimumab. Recombination linked TRBV7-9 to TRBJ2-7; D gene: possibly TRBD2, on 7 matching bases. The DNA reads TGTGCCAGCAGCTTGGGCGGGGGCACCTACGAGCAGTACTTC. This encodes CASSLGGGTYEQYF. Where the CDR3 stops, the reference TRBV7-9 and TRBJ2-7 genes take over; the full variable domain is DTGVSQNPRHKITKRGQNVTFRCDPISEHNRLYWYRQTLGQGPEFLTYFQNEAQLEKSRLLSDRFSAERPKGSFSTLEIQRTEQGDSAMYLCASSLGGGTYEQYFGPGTRLTVT.